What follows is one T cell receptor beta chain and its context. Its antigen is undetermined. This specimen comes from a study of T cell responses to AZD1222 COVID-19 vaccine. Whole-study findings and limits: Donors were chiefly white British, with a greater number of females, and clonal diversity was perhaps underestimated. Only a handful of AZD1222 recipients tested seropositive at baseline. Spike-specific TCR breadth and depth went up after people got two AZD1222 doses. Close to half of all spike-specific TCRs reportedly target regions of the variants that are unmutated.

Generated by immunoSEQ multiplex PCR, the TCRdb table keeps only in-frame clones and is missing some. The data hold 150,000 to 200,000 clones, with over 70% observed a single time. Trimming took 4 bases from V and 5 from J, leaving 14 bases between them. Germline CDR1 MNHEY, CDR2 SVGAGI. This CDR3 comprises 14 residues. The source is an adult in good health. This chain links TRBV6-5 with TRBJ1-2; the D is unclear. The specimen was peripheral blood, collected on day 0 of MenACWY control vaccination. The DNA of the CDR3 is TGTGCCAGCAGTTCGACCATCCCGGCTTATGGCTACACCTTC. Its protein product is CASSSTIPAYGYTF.